The T cell receptor beta chain under discussion was sequenced for a study of cytomegalovirus exposure and HLA in healthy donors. Study-level results: The Asian-associated ancestry cluster reportedly had fewer N-insertions than the approximately 670-donor mean in a later analysis. Overall, around 150 TCR beta chains were annotated as cytomegalovirus-associated.

Worth noting for this clone: Its specificity is not known.

The PCR ran on 60 Vbeta and 13 Jbeta primers. TCRdb's copy holds only in-frame clones and misses some; the assay was immunoSEQ multiplex PCR. The sample has about 120,000 clones, roughly 71% seen once. This TCR was sampled from a woman aged 40 to 55 in good health and CMV-seropositive. The sample was PBMCs.

CDR3 nucleotide sequence: TGTGCCAGTACCGTTACAGGGCATGGTGAGCAGTTCTTC. Translating gives CASTVTGHGEQFF. The chain has TRBV15 and TRBJ2-1; possible D gene TRBD1, 6 bases. V dropped 10 bases and J dropped 9 bases, with 19 bases sitting between them. Germline values: CDR1 LNHNV, CDR2 YYDKDF (reference sequence). The CDR3 sequence is 13 residues long.